Listed below are T cell receptor beta chains from one sample, sequenced in a study of PD-1 blockade in classical Hodgkin lymphoma. The table came from immunoSEQ multiplex PCR; TCRdb's copy has only in-frame clones and leaves some out. The sample lists 15,000 to 20,000 clones, roughly 83% seen once, with roughly 19% in the top ten. The sequences come from peripheral blood mononuclear cells (PBMCs), collected before the second cycle of nivolumab. All receptors derive from a human donor with classical Hodgkin lymphoma. The CDR3 runs from the conserved cysteine through the conserved F or W. A D gene is named only where the DNA matches it firmly. A clone size is listed for some rows: how often the clone was seen (once, few, many), or a class if it is expanded.

TRBV4-1	NA	NA	TRBJ1-3	TGCGCCAGCAGCCAACAACCCAGCTCTGGAAACACCATATATTTT	CASSQQPSSGNTIYF
TRBV19	TRBD1	NA	TRBJ1-2	TGTGCCAGTAGTTTCGACAGGGGGCTTAACTATGGCTACACCTTC	CASSFDRGLNYGYTF
TRBV13	NA	NA	TRBJ2-6	TGTGCCAGCAGCTTAGAAACTGCCCAATCTGGGGCCAACGTCCTGACTTTC	CASSLETAQSGANVLTF
TRBV6-5	NA	NA	TRBJ2-7	TGTGCCAGCAGTCGGACGGACGAGCAGTACTTC	CASSRTDEQYF
TRBV30	NA	NA	TRBJ1-1	TGTGCCTGGAGGGAAGGGGTTGGCACTGAAGCTTTCTTT	CAWREGVGTEAFF
TRBV7-9	NA	NA	TRBJ2-7	TGTGCCAGCAGCTCTACATGGGACGAGCAGTACTTC	CASSSTWDEQYF
TRBV7-8	NA	NA	TRBJ1-5	TGTGCCAGCAGCTTAGGAGGGGATCAGCCCCAGCATTTT	CASSLGGDQPQHF
TRBV19	NA	few	TRBJ1-5	TGTGCCAGTAGTCCGGGGTATAGCAATCAGCCCCAGCATTTT	CASSPGYSNQPQHF
TRBV30	NA	NA	TRBJ1-1	TGTGCCTGGAGTGTACAGGCTTTGAACACTGAAGCTTTCTTT	CAWSVQALNTEAFF
TRBV10-1	NA	once	TRBJ2-3	TGCGCCAGCGGGGACGGACAGACCGGGACTAACACAGATACGCAGTATTTT	CASGDGQTGTNTDTQYF
TRBV5-6	NA	NA	TRBJ2-7	TGTGCCAGCAGCTTGCCATATATCTACGAGCAGTACTTC	CASSLPYIYEQYF
TRBV2	NA	NA	TRBJ2-2	TGTGCCAGCGTCAGACAAAGGAACACCGGGGAGCTGTTTTTT	CASVRQRNTGELFF
TRBV9	NA	NA	TRBJ2-2	TGTGCCAGCAGCGCGAGGACCCGCGGTGGCGGGGAGCTGTTTTTT	CASSARTRGGGELFF
TRBV7-2	TRBD2	NA	TRBJ2-7	TGTGCCAGCAGCTTACAAGCGGGGGTAACCTACGAGCAGTACTTC	CASSLQAGVTYEQYF
TRBV23-1	TRBD1	NA	TRBJ2-7	TGCGCCAGCAGTCAAAGGACAGGTTCCTACGAGCAGTACTTC	CASSQRTGSYEQYF
TRBV18	NA	NA	TRBJ1-1	TGTGCCAGCTCACCGCGGCCAGCTGACAGTTTTGGGACTGAAGCTTTCTTT	CASSPRPADSFGTEAFF
TRBV19	TRBD2	NA	TRBJ2-2	TGTGCCAGTAGGGGACTAGCGGGAGTGACCGGGGAGCTGTTTTTT	CASRGLAGVTGELFF
TRBV27	NA	NA	TRBJ2-1	TGTGCCAGCAGTTTATTGGGGGACAATGAGCAGTTCTTC	CASSLLGDNEQFF
TRBV4-1	TRBD2	NA	TRBJ2-7	TGCGCCAGCAGCCTCATACCTCCGGGACTAGCGGGAGACGAGCAGTACTTC	CASSLIPPGLAGDEQYF
TRBV6-6	TRBD1	NA	TRBJ1-2	TGTGCCAGCAGTGCAGGGGGCAAAGGCTACACCTTC	CASSAGGKGYTF
TRBV9	NA	medium-sized	TRBJ1-2	TGTGCCAGCAGCGCCCTGACAGACTCCTACTATGGCTACACCTTC	CASSALTDSYYGYTF
TRBV7-9	NA	once	TRBJ1-5	TGTGCCAGCAGCTTTAGCGGCTCGAATCAGCCCCAGCATTTT	CASSFSGSNQPQHF
TRBV9	NA	medium-sized	TRBJ1-1	TGTGCCAGCAGCCCTCGACATGCCGAAGAAGCTTTCTTT	CASSPRHAEEAFF
TRBV30	NA	NA	TRBJ2-7	TGTGCTCTGGACCGAGCTTTCGAGCAGTACTTC	CALDRAFEQYF
TRBV19	NA	NA	TRBJ1-6	TGTGCCAGTAGCTATAGCCGGGAGTTGGGTTCACCCCTCCACTTT	CASSYSRELGSPLHF
TRBV2	TRBD2	NA	TRBJ2-3	TGTGCCAGCAGTGTCGCTAGCGGTCGGTCAGATACGCAGTATTTT	CASSVASGRSDTQYF
TRBV27	NA	NA	TRBJ2-7	TGTGCCAGCAGTTTCGTACTATCCCACGAGCAGTACTTC	CASSFVLSHEQYF
TRBV6-6	NA	NA	TRBJ2-7	TGTGCCAGCAGTTACTCGATTATCGGCGAGCAGTACTTC	CASSYSIIGEQYF
TRBV6-6	NA	NA	TRBJ1-5	TGTGCCAGCAGTTACTCGGGAGGGCGGGGCAATCAGCCCCAGCATTTT	CASSYSGGRGNQPQHF
TRBV15	NA	NA	TRBJ1-1	TGTGCCACCAGCAGATATTATCCAGGGGAGACTGAAGCTTTCTTT	CATSRYYPGETEAFF
TRBV7-2	NA	NA	TRBJ1-1	TGTGCCAGCAGCTTAGTGTCACAGGCGCCAGAAGCTTTCTTT	CASSLVSQAPEAFF
TRBV12-5	NA	few	TRBJ1-6	TGTGCTAGTGGAAAAGAGGGGAGATCACCCCTCCACTTT	CASGKEGRSPLHF
TRBV30	NA	NA	TRBJ1-2	TGTGCCTGGAAACCGCCAGCTAACTATGGCTACACCTTC	CAWKPPANYGYTF
TRBV10-3	TRBD2	NA	TRBJ2-7	TGTGCCATCAGTTGGACTAGCTCCTACGAGCAGTACTTC	CAISWTSSYEQYF
TRBV7-6	TRBD1	NA	TRBJ2-2	TGTGCCAGCAGCTCCAGACAGGGAATGGACGGGGAGCTGTTTTTT	CASSSRQGMDGELFF
TRBV7-2	NA	NA	TRBJ1-5	TGTGCCAGCAGCTTAGGGGGTTATAGCAATCAGCCCCAGCATTTT	CASSLGGYSNQPQHF
TRBV4-3	NA	NA	TRBJ2-5	TGCGCCAGCAGCCAAGGGAGGGGGTCCCAAGAGACCCAGTACTTC	CASSQGRGSQETQYF
TRBV5-1	NA	NA	TRBJ2-3	TGCGCCAGCAGCTTACTAGAGTGGTGGGATACGCAGTATTTT	CASSLLEWWDTQYF
TRBV27	TRBD2	NA	TRBJ2-3	TGTGCCAGCAGTCTCTCGGGACTAGCGGAAAACACAGATACGCAGTATTTT	CASSLSGLAENTDTQYF